The rows below give T cell receptor beta chains drawn from one sample of a study of immune cell composition in non-small cell lung cancer. Profiled with immunoSEQ multiplex PCR; TCRdb holds only in-frame clones, not every one. Among about 9,000 clones listed, 76% were seen once. Sequenced: lung tumor tissue. The source is a human donor with non-small cell lung cancer. Both conserved end residues are trimmed from each CDR3.

CDR3 protein: SAGRGLETQY; J gene: TRBJ2-5; V gene: TRBV29-1
CDR3 protein: ASRSLAGGETQY; J gene: TRBJ2-5; V gene: TRBV7-2
CDR3 protein: ASSILAANTGELF; J gene: TRBJ2-2; V gene: TRBV19
CDR3 protein: ASSVEWGDEKLF; J gene: TRBJ1-4; V gene: TRBV9
CDR3 protein: ASLRGAGVTGELF; J gene: TRBJ2-2; V gene: TRBV28
CDR3 protein: ASSPTGGRDGYT; J gene: TRBJ1-2; V gene: TRBV4-2
CDR3 protein: ASMEGGQTQY; J gene: TRBJ2-5; V gene: TRBV6-6
CDR3 protein: ASSLTPSSGRTGANVLT; J gene: TRBJ2-6; V gene: TRBV7-3
CDR3 protein: ASSRSWDEKLF; J gene: TRBJ1-4; V gene: TRBV28
CDR3 protein: ASSQEGMRGYT; J gene: TRBJ1-2; V gene: TRBV4-3
CDR3 protein: ASSYGVRYEQF; J gene: TRBJ2-1; V gene: TRBV6-5
CDR3 protein: ASSSLDPNTEAF; J gene: TRBJ1-1; V gene: TRBV19
CDR3 protein: ASSGTGEINYGYT; J gene: TRBJ1-2; V gene: TRBV5-6
CDR3 protein: ASSITFNTEAF; J gene: TRBJ1-1; V gene: TRBV19
CDR3 protein: ATLNRVGSEKLF; J gene: TRBJ1-4; V gene: TRBV28
CDR3 protein: SASGDLDEQY; J gene: TRBJ2-7; V gene: TRBV29-1
CDR3 protein: ASSFSGSQGEQY; J gene: TRBJ2-7; V gene: TRBV11-2
CDR3 protein: ASSLGTGMTDEQF; J gene: TRBJ2-1; V gene: TRBV11-3
CDR3 protein: ASSGVAGGPQSEQF; J gene: TRBJ2-1; V gene: TRBV6-1
CDR3 protein: ASSPQIQGVYEQY; J gene: TRBJ2-7; V gene: TRBV28
CDR3 protein: ASRGRPEAF; J gene: TRBJ1-1; V gene: TRBV28
CDR3 protein: SVVLLGGAGATFGSYNEQF; J gene: TRBJ2-1; V gene: TRBV29-1
CDR3 protein: ASSSNRGATNEKLF; J gene: TRBJ1-4; V gene: TRBV7-9
CDR3 protein: ASRGSGGPSYTGANVLT; J gene: TRBJ2-6; V gene: TRBV27
CDR3 protein: ASSFLHTDTQY; J gene: TRBJ2-3; V gene: TRBV28
CDR3 protein: ASSVVMGTDTQY; J gene: TRBJ2-3; V gene: TRBV9
CDR3 protein: ASSPQGSNTEAF; J gene: TRBJ1-1; V gene: TRBV6-5
CDR3 protein: ASRPQAGELF; J gene: TRBJ2-2; V gene: TRBV11-2
CDR3 protein: ASSLGALAFDEQF; J gene: TRBJ2-1; V gene: TRBV7-7
CDR3 protein: ASSYSGRTTDTQY; J gene: TRBJ2-3; V gene: TRBV7-3
CDR3 protein: ASHPQGWLHTEAF; J gene: TRBJ1-1; V gene: TRBV19